These T cell receptor beta chains were read from a single sample in a study of identical twins. TCRdb re-called the 5' RACE reads through MiXCR, storing one row per CDR3 protein. The repertoire holds 400,000 to 550,000 distinct CDR3 sequences, with 20% to 25% as singletons. This same sample was also taken into another study, of T cells expressing NK-cell markers.

The specimen sequenced was CD4+ T cells sorted from blood. Receptors originate from a woman between 18 and 30 years old in good health. Each CDR3 is given without its conserved first and last residue.

ASTSVASNEQF | TRBJ2-1 | TRBV5-1
ASSRPVLAGTPQETQY | TRBJ2-5 | TRBV6-4
ASSPGPPHTQY | TRBJ2-3 | TRBV7-2
ASSLRWGAGETQY | TRBJ2-5 | TRBV5-1
ASSLLGNTQY | TRBJ2-3 | TRBV12-3/TRBV12-4
ASRYRDRGLYEQY | TRBJ2-7 | TRBV6-5
ASRSRTELHNEQF | TRBJ2-1 | TRBV5-1
AIGRNTGELF | TRBJ2-2 | TRBV10-3
SARRTSGRGFSEQF | TRBJ2-1 | TRBV20-1
ASSAVNEQF | TRBJ2-1 | TRBV7-9
AISELGASEQF | TRBJ2-1 | TRBV10-3
ASRAVWGQETQY | TRBJ2-5 | TRBV6-1
ASSYASGVASYEQY | TRBJ2-7 | TRBV6-5
SARETGDSPLH | TRBJ1-6 | TRBV20-1
ASSLEASAAETQY | TRBJ2-5 | TRBV5-1
AISERDGGELF | TRBJ2-2 | TRBV10-3
ASSQRGADTDTQY | TRBJ2-3 | TRBV27
ASSSTPRTSSHEQY | TRBJ2-7 | TRBV7-8
ASSSDAGADTQY | TRBJ2-3 | TRBV6-1
ASSLRGWAEQF | TRBJ2-1 | TRBV12-3/TRBV12-4
SAWREARGEQY | TRBJ2-7 | TRBV20-1
ASSLRYSTQETQY | TRBJ2-5 | TRBV7-3
ASSYLQGVATGAF | TRBJ1-1 | TRBV6-5
ASSHKYNEQF | TRBJ2-1 | TRBV3-1
ATSARGTDTQY | TRBJ2-3 | TRBV24-1
ASSLLGAGNTEAF | TRBJ1-1 | TRBV7-9
SVEEGTGSSYNEQF | TRBJ2-1 | TRBV29-1
AISPSRAARNTEAF | TRBJ1-1 | TRBV27
ASSSGERRGPLF | TRBJ2-1 | TRBV12-3/TRBV12-4
AISAGTSITDEQF | TRBJ2-1 | TRBV10-3
SARDAGAPETEQY | TRBJ2-7 | TRBV20-1
ASRSAATSGGDTQY | TRBJ2-3 | TRBV6-2/TRBV6-3
ASSRGSSPYEQY | TRBJ2-7 | TRBV5-1
SAGLPTTDTQY | TRBJ2-3 | TRBV20-1
SVDLGSLSAF | TRBJ1-1 | TRBV29-1
ASSGGGSYNEQF | TRBJ2-1 | TRBV10-1
ASSQNFADTQY | TRBJ2-3 | TRBV7-2
ASSYWLTNVLT | TRBJ2-6 | TRBV6-5
ASMGTEAF | TRBJ1-1 | TRBV3-1
ASSERGANYGYT | TRBJ1-2 | TRBV11-3
ASSLGGTSGNHEQF | TRBJ2-1 | TRBV5-1
ASTPPTSYPDTQY | TRBJ2-3 | TRBV7-9